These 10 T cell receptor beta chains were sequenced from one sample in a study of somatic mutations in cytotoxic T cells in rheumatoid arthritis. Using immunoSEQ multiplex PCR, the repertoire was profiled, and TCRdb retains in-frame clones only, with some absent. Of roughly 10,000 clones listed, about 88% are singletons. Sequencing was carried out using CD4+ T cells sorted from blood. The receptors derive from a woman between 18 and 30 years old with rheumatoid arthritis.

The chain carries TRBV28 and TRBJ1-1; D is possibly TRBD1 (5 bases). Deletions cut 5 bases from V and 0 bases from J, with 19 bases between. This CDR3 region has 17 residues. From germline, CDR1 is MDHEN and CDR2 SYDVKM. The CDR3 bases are TGTGCCAGCAGTCCCCGATCGGGGGGACGAATGAACACTGAAGCTTTCTTT. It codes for CASSPRSGGRMNTEAFF.

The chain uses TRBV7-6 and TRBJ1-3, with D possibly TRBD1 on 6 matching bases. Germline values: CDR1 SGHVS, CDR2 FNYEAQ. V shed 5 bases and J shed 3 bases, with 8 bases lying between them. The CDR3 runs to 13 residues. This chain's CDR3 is CASSPGHGNTIYF. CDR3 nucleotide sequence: TGTGCCAGCAGCCCGGGACATGGAAACACCATATATTTT.

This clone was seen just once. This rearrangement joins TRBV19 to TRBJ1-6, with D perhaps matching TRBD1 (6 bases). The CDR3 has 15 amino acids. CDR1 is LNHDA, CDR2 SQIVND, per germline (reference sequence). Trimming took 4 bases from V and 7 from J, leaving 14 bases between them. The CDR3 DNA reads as TGTGCCAGTAGTACGGCGACAGGTTCGAATTCACCCCTCCACTTT. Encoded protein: CASSTATGSNSPLHF.

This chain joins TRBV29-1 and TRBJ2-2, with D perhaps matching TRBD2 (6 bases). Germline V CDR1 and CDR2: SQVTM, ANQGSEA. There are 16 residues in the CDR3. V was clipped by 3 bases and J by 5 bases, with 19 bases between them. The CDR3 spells CSVEIKRRDFTGELFF. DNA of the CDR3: TGCAGCGTTGAGATAAAGCGGAGGGACTTTACCGGGGAGCTGTTTTTT.

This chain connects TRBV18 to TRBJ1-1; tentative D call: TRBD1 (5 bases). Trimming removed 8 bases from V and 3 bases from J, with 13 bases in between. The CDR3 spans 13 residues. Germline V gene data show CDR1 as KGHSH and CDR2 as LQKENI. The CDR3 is CASRGGRDTEAFF. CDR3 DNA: TGTGCCAGCAGGGGAGGCAGGGACACTGAAGCTTTCTTT.

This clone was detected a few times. This CDR3 is CASSMPRQGYEQYF. The CDR3, as DNA: TGTGCCAGTAGTATGCCGAGACAGGGCTACGAGCAGTACTTC. The rearrangement uses TRBV19 and TRBJ2-7; TRBD1 aligns across 7 bases. Per the germline V gene, CDR1 is LNHDA and CDR2 is SQIVND (reference sequence). This CDR3 is 14 amino acids long. V gave up 3 bases and J gave up 3 bases; unmatched junction bases: 5. Based on the CDR3 plus reference TRBV19 and TRBJ2-7, the full variable domain is DGGITQSPKYLFRKEGQNVTLSCEQNLNHDAMYWYRQDPGQGLRLIYYSQIVNDFQKGDIAEGYSVSREKKESFPLTVTSAQKNPTAFYLCASSMPRQGYEQYFGPGTRLTVT.

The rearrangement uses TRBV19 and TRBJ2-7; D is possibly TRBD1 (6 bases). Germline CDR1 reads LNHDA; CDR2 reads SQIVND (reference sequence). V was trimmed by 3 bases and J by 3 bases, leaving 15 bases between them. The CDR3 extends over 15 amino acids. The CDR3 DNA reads TGTGCCAGTAGTATTAGAAGGGACACCCACTACGAGCAGTACTTC. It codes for CASSIRRDTHYEQYF.

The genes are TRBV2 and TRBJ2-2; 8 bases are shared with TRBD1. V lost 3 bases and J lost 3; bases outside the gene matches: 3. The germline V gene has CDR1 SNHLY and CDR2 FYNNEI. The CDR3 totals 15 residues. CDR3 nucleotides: TGTGCCAGCAGTGAGGGACAGGCTTACACCGGGGAGCTGTTTTTT. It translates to CASSEGQAYTGELFF.

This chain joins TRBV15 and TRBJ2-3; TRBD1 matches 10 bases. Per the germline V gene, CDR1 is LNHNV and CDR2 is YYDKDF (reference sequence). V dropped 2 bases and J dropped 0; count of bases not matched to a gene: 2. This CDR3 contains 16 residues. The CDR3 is CATSRKDRGSTDTQYF. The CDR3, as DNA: TGTGCCACCAGCAGAAAGGACAGGGGGAGCACAGATACGCAGTATTTT.

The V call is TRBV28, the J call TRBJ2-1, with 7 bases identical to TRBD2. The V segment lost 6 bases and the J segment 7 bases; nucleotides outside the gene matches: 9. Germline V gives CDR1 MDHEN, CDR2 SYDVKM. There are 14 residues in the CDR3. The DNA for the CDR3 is TGTGCCAGCAGCAGTCAGATGGGGGGGAATGAGCAGTTCTTC. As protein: CASSSQMGGNEQFF.